This TCR beta chain was sequenced in a study of blood T cell repertoires in COVID-19. The wider study: The samples span acute and convalescent COVID-19 from the United States, Italy and Spain. Sample material is recorded as cDNA or gDNA derived from T cells, B-cell-depleted T cells, or PBMCs.

Trimming took off 4 bases at V and 3 bases at J, with 14 bases between the two ends. Germline V CDR1 and CDR2: SGHKS, YYEKEE (reference sequence). The CDR3 is 15 amino acids. As originally analysed: Cell counts per sample came from amplifying reference gene primers. Assay used: immunoSEQ multiplex PCR; TCRdb lists only in-frame clones, some missing. That table supplies the V and J calls and clone size; D and trimming were determined from the DNA. This sample yields over 45,000 clones, of which 90% to 95% are seen a single time; 3.9% belongs to the top ten. Sequenced sample: peripheral blood. The V gene is TRBV5-5, the J gene TRBJ1-5, with D possibly matching TRBD1 (6 bases). This sequence originates from a man aged 45-65 years with acute or convalescent COVID-19. The chain's CDR3 is CASSIQGSNNQPQHF. CDR3 DNA: TGTGCCAGCAGCATCCAGGGGTCTAACAATCAGCCCCAGCATTTT. The variable domain in full, with the rest retrieved from reference TRBV5-5 and TRBJ1-5, is DAGVTQSPTHLIKTRGQQVTLRCSPISGHKSVSWYQQVLGQGPQFIFQYYEKEERGRGNFPDRFSARQFPNYSSELNVNALLLGDSALYLCASSIQGSNNQPQHFGDGTRLSIL.